This TCR beta chain was sequenced in a study of blood T cell repertoires in COVID-19. In the study overall: Collection of acute and convalescent COVID-19 samples took place in the United States, Italy and Spain. Sources were T cells, B-cell-depleted T cells, or PBMCs; the material itself was cDNA or gDNA.

CDR1 and CDR2 (germline): SGHAT, FQNNGV. The CDR3 sequence is 13 residues long. Trimming left V 3 bases short and J 6 bases short, with 12 bases between. Original processing methods: Amplifying reference gene primers gave estimates of nucleated cell counts. Only in-frame clones appear in the TCRdb table, and some are missing; sequencing was by immunoSEQ multiplex PCR. V and J calls and clone size are those listed in that table; D and trimming were worked out from the DNA. The sample has about 75,000 clones; 60% to 85% are singletons. V and J are TRBV11-2 and TRBJ2-7, with D perhaps TRBD1 (8 bases). Sample: peripheral blood. The sequence derives from an elderly woman with active or convalescent COVID-19. The DNA of the CDR3 is TGTGCCAGCAGCTTGTACAGGGGGGGCGAGCAGTACTTC. As protein: CASSLYRGGEQYF.